The 5 T cell receptor beta chains below were found in one sample sequenced in a study of blood T cell repertoires in COVID-19. Clones were read by immunoSEQ multiplex PCR, and TCRdb kept only the in-frame ones, dropping some. The data show over 80,000 clones, 80% seen once. Input material: peripheral blood. The source is a woman between 65 and 79 years old with acute or convalescent COVID-19.

The chain recombines TRBV6-1 with TRBJ2-7; D gene ambiguous. The CDR3 extends over 11 amino acids. Deletions cut 2 bases from V and 9 bases from J, with 8 bases between. Germline V gives CDR1 MNHNS, CDR2 SASEGT. CDR3: CASSEHHRQYF. In DNA, the CDR3 is TGTGCCAGCAGTGAACACCATAGGCAGTACTTC.

This clone has only one observation. The chain carries TRBV10-3 and TRBJ2-2; D remains unclear. Germline values: CDR1 ENHRY, CDR2 SYGVKD. V gave up 3 bases and J gave up 1 base, with 6 bases separating them. This CDR3 has 14 residues. The CDR3 bases are TGTGCCATCAGTGAAACATGGAACACCGGGGAGCTGTTTTTT. Protein sequence: CAISETWNTGELFF.

V usage is TRBV27 and J usage is TRBJ1-1; TRBD1 agrees at 9 bases. Per germline, CDR1 MNHEY and CDR2 SMNVEV (reference sequence). CDR3 length equals 17 residues. V gave up 2 bases and J gave up 1 base; unmatched junction bases: 8. CDR3 sequence: CASSLLGQGDGNTEAFF. The CDR3 DNA reads TGTGCCAGCAGTTTACTGGGACAGGGCGATGGGAACACTGAAGCTTTCTTT.

The chain uses TRBV6-2 or TRBV6-3 and TRBJ2-7, with TRBD2 identical over 11 bases. Germline V CDR1 and CDR2: MNHEY, SVGEGT. V lost 4 bases, J lost 7 bases, and 3 bases stayed unmatched. The CDR3 length is 13 residues. CDR3 in DNA: TGTGCCAGCAGTTTGGCTAGCGGGGGGGAGCAGTACTTC. Residues: CASSLASGGEQYF.

This clone appeared a single time. The CDR3 protein is CASDEGTGNTIYF. The CDR3 DNA follows: TGTGCCAGCGACGAGGGAACTGGAAACACCATATATTTT. V usage is TRBV3-1 (or the pseudogene TRBV3-2) and J usage is TRBJ1-3; no firm D call. Germline CDR1 and CDR2: LGHDT and YNNKEL (reference sequence). The CDR3 is made up of 13 amino acids. The V end lost 8 bases, the J end lost 2 bases, and 10 bases lay between the germline ends.